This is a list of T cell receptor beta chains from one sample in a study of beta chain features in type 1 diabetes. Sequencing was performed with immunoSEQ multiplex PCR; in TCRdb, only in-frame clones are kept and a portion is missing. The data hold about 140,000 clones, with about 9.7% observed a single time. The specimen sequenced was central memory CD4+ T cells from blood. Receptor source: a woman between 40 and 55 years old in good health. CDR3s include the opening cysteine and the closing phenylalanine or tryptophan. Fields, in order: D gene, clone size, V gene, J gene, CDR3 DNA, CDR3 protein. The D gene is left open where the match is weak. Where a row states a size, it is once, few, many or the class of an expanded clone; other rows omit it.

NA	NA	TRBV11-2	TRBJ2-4	TGTGCCAGCAGCCCAATTAAGGGTTCAGGGAACATTCAGTACTTC	CASSPIKGSGNIQYF
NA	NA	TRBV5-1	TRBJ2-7	TGCGCCAGCAGCTTGTCCCCCGGCCAGGGAGGCTACGAGCAGTACTTC	CASSLSPGQGGYEQYF
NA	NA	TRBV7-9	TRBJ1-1	TGTGCCAGCAGCCCGACAGCGAACACTGAAGCTTTCTTT	CASSPTANTEAFF
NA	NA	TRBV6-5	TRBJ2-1	TGTGCCAGCAGTTACTCCCGCCTAGCCAAGTTCGAGCAGTTCTTC	CASSYSRLAKFEQFF
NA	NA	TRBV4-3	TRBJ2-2	TGCGCCAGCAGCCAGCAACTAGCCAGGGAGCTGTTTTTT	CASSQQLARELFF
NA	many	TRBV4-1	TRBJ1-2	TGCGCCAGCAGCCAAGTGTCAGGGCCTGGCTACACCTTC	CASSQVSGPGYTF
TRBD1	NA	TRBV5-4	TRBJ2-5	TGTGCCAGCAGCCAACCTACAGGGGGCTTGGAGACCCAGTACTTC	CASSQPTGGLETQYF
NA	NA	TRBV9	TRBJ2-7	TGTGCCAGCAGCGCCCAACAGGGATCGGCCTACGAGCAGTACTTC	CASSAQQGSAYEQYF
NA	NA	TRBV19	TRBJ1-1	TGTGCCAGTACCCAAGGATTTTTAACTGCGGGCACTGAAGCTTTCTTT	CASTQGFLTAGTEAFF
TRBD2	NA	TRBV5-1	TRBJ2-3	TGCGCCAGCAGCCCGGGACTAGCGACAGATACGCAGTATTTT	CASSPGLATDTQYF
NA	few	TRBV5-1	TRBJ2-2	TGCGCCAGCAGCCACGGAGTCTCGGACACCGGGGAGCTGTTTTTT	CASSHGVSDTGELFF
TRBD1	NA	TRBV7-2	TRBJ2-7	TGTGCCAGCAGGGGGACAGGGTCGTACGAGCAGTACTTC	CASRGTGSYEQYF
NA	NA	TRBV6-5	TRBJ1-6	TGTGCCAGCAGTTACTACCGGGTATCAAATTCACCCCTCCACTTT	CASSYYRVSNSPLHF
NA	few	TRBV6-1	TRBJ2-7	TGTGCCAGTTATATCGCCGGGTCCTTGAATGAGCAGTACTTC	CASYIAGSLNEQYF
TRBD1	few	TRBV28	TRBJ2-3	TGTGCCATCACCGGGACAGGGATCCATAGCACAGATACGCAGTATTTT	CAITGTGIHSTDTQYF
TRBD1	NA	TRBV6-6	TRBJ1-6	TGTGCCAGCGGGGACAGGGGGAATTCACCCCTCCACTTT	CASGDRGNSPLHF
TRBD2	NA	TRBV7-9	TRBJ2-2	TGTGCCAGCAGCGCACTAGCGGCGAACACCGGGGAGCTGTTTTTT	CASSALAANTGELFF
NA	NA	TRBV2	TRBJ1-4	TGTGCCAGCAGTCTCCCACTTTCTAATGAAAAACTGTTTTTT	CASSLPLSNEKLFF
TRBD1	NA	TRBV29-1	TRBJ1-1	TGCAGCACCACGGGACAGCTAAACACTGAAGCTTTCTTT	CSTTGQLNTEAFF
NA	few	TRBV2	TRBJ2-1	TGTGCCAGCAGTGATATCTCAAGGGGCTTCTCCTACAATGAGCAGTTCTTC	CASSDISRGFSYNEQFF
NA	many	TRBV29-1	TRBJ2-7	TGCAGCGTTGCTGCGGGGACCTACGAGCAGTACTTC	CSVAAGTYEQYF
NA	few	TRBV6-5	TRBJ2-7	TGTGCCAGCAGTTCCAGAGACAAGACCTACGAGCAGTACTTC	CASSSRDKTYEQYF
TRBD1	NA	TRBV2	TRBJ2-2	TGTGCCAGCAGTGAAGAGGGGGCTGGTTCCGGGGAGCTGTTTTTT	CASSEEGAGSGELFF
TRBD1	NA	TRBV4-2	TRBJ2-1	TGTGCCAGCAGCCAAGATCCCGTCAACAGGGGCGAGCAGTTCTTC	CASSQDPVNRGEQFF
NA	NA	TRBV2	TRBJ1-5	TGTGCCAGCACTAACCAGGGGATAAACAATCAGCCCCAGCATTTT	CASTNQGINNQPQHF
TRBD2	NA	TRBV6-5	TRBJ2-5	TGTGCCAGCAGTTACAGGCGGGGGACCCCTAGGGAGACCCAGTACTTC	CASSYRRGTPRETQYF
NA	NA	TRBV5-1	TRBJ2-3	TGCGCCAGCAGCCTTGAACAGGGGGGGACAGATACGCAGTATTTT	CASSLEQGGTDTQYF
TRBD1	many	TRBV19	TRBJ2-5	TGTGCCACCGGGCCAGGGACAGGACAAGAGACCCAGTACTTC	CATGPGTGQETQYF
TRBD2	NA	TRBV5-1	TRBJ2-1	TGCGCCAGCGTAGGCGGGGGGGGATCTTCCTACAATGAGCAGTTCTTC	CASVGGGGSSYNEQFF
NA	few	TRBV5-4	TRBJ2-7	TGTGCCAGCAGTCTGGCGGGGCTGAACGAGCAGTACTTC	CASSLAGLNEQYF
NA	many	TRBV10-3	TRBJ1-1	TGTGCCATCAGTGAGGACAGAGAAGCTTTCTTT	CAISEDREAFF
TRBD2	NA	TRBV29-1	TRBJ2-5	TGCAGCGTCCTCGGGGGAAATACGCGGGGGGACCTACAAGAGACCCAGTACTTC	CSVLGGNTRGDLQETQYF
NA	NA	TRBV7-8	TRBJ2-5	TGTGCCAGCAGCGTTACTAGCTGGGAGACCCAGTACTTC	CASSVTSWETQYF
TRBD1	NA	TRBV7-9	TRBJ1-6	TGTGCCAGCAGCTTTCAGGGACAGGTCAATTCACCCCTCCACTTT	CASSFQGQVNSPLHF
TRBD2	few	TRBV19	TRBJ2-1	TGTGCCAGTAGTTACCTAGCGGGGGGCCCTGCTGAGCAGTTCTTC	CASSYLAGGPAEQFF
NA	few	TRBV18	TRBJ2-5	TGTGCCAGCTCACCCAGCAGGGGAGAGACCCAGTACTTC	CASSPSRGETQYF
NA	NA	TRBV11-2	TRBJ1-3	TGTGCCAGCAGCACAGGCAATTCTGGAAACACCATATATTTT	CASSTGNSGNTIYF
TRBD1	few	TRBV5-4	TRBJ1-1	TGTGCCAGCAGCCGAACAGGGGGCCATACTGAAGCTTTCTTT	CASSRTGGHTEAFF
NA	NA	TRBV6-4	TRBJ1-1	TGTGCCAGCAGCCTAGTTGAGGGCACTGAAGCTTTCTTT	CASSLVEGTEAFF
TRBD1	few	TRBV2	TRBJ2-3	TGTGCCAGCAGTGAAGAGGGACAGGGGGCAGATACGCAGTATTTT	CASSEEGQGADTQYF
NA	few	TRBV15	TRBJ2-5	TGTGCCACCAGCAGAGATAGAGGGGAGACCCAGTACTTC	CATSRDRGETQYF
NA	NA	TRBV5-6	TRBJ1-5	TGTGCCAGCAGCCCCGGCAGGGGAAGGCCCCAGCATTTT	CASSPGRGRPQHF
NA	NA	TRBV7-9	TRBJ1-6	TGTGCCAGCAGCCCTCAGGGGAGTGGTTCACCCCTCCACTTT	CASSPQGSGSPLHF
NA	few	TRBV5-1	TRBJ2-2	TGCGCCAGCAGCCCCCAGGGTCCGACCGGGGAGCTGTTTTTT	CASSPQGPTGELFF
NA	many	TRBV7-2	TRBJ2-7	TGTGCCAGCAGCCTGAGCTCCTACGAGCAGTACTTC	CASSLSSYEQYF
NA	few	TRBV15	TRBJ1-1	TGTGCCACCAGTCGAGACGGGGTCCGGACTGAAGCTTTCTTT	CATSRDGVRTEAFF
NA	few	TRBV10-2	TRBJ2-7	TGCGCCAGCAGTGACAGGGTAAAAGGCTATGTGGCCGAGCAGTACTTC	CASSDRVKGYVAEQYF
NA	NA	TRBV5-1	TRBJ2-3	TGCGCCAGCAGCTTGGAGGGCGGGGGCAGCACAGATACGCAGTATTTT	CASSLEGGGSTDTQYF
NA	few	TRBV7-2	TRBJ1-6	TGTGCCAGCAGCTTTCAGGTCTCCTATAATTCACCCCTCCACTTT	CASSFQVSYNSPLHF
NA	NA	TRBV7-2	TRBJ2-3	TGTGCCAGCAGCTCAGGGGGCGGGGGGGTCACAGATACGCAGTATTTT	CASSSGGGGVTDTQYF
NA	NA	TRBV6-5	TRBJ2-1	TGTGCCAGCAGTCCAGGGGATTCCTACAATGAGCAGTTCTTC	CASSPGDSYNEQFF
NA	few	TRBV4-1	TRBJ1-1	TGCGCCAGCAGCCACCGGGGGATGGCTGAAGCTTTCTTT	CASSHRGMAEAFF
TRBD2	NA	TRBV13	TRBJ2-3	TGTGCCAGCAGCTTAGCCCTTGGGGGGACTAGCGGGGGTGATACGCAGTATTTT	CASSLALGGTSGGDTQYF
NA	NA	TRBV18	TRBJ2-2	TGTGCCAGCTCACCAACCCCATTGCAGGGCGACACCGGGGAGCTGTTTTTT	CASSPTPLQGDTGELFF
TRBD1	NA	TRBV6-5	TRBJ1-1	TGTGCCAGCACTAACGACAGGGGCTCTGAAGCTTTCTTT	CASTNDRGSEAFF
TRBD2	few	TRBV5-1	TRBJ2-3	TGCGCCAGCAGCGCAGGACTAGCGGAAGTGGATACGCAGTATTTT	CASSAGLAEVDTQYF
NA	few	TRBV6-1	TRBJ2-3	TGTGCCAGCACCGGGACATTCCGCACAGATACGCAGTATTTT	CASTGTFRTDTQYF